This T cell receptor (beta chain) was captured in a study of blood T cell repertoires in COVID-19 (dated by TCRdb to 2018 to 2020). In terms of the full investigation: Samples covering the acute and convalescent phases of COVID-19 were provided by collaborators in the United States, Italy and Spain. Samples came from the ongoing ImmuneRACE study (first 160 participants) plus 1,254 subjects from 6 global collaborators. A freely available public database, intended as a resource for researchers studying the immune response to SARS-CoV-2, is where the repertoires were released. The dataset comprised deeply sampled blood TCRbeta repertoires from subjects exposed to, actively infected with, or recovered from COVID-19. The material from the prospective study consisted of cDNA or gDNA derived from T cells, B-cell-depleted T cells, or PBMCs. HLA class I and class II types, where available, came from metadata supplied by the sample provider rather than from assay-based typing. Sample metadata almost always included a de-identified subject ID, COVID-19 status, age in years and sex. Results the study describes overall, beyond this receptor: The quantity of clinical and demographic metadata differed by source and by participant and was supplied without curation.

Counted from cysteine to phenylalanine, this CDR3 has 17 amino acids. The CDR3 DNA has 51 bases and is translated from base 1. Trimming takes 5 bases off V and 2 bases off J; junction bases not matched to a gene: 13. Sequences LGHNA (CDR1) and YNFKEQ (CDR2) are obtained from the germline V gene. This clone was observed a single time. No cognate antigen has been identified for it. The sample holds no much larger clone one base away, and base qualities are not on file. In the prospective study, participants were roughly 18 to 100 years old, resided in about two dozen geographic areas of the United States, and were enrolled through a virtual design. In the prospective study, cohorts were assigned on the basis of participant-reported clinical history obtained from a screening survey and a study questionnaire. ImmuneRACE Cohort 3 recovered participants were defined by two consecutive negative NP/OP PCR tests, healthcare professional clearance, or symptom resolution. In the prospective study, whole blood, serum and a nasopharyngeal or oropharyngeal swab were collected from each participant by mobile phlebotomists. Prospective study participants could optionally give additional blood draws and questionnaires over a 2-month period. Before DNA extraction, blood samples from the prospective study were shipped at room temperature or frozen.

TCRbeta CDR3 regions were amplified from genomic DNA by means of the immunoSEQ Assay, a bias-controlled multiplex PCR. On the authors' methods: Within the assay, amplification of reference gene primers was used to estimate how many nucleated cells each sample contained. Sequence reads were collapsed and filtered to measure the absolute abundance of every unique TCRbeta CDR3 rearrangement. For each sample, productive Simpson clonality was calculated as the square root of Simpson's diversity index over productive rearrangements. TCRdb took this table from immuneACCESS and kept in-frame rearrangements with V and J called. Such tables lack part of the clones; where checked against another copy, unresolved V genes explain under half of the gap, and the rest is unexplained. That table supplies the V and J calls and clone size; D and trimming were determined from the DNA. The table for this sample lists 350,000 or so clones; more than 85% of them were counted only once. Roughly 18% of the sample rests with the top ten.

The rearrangement combines TRBV4-2 with TRBJ1-2, and TRBD1 matches 8 of the central bases. This TCR was recovered from a woman aged 25-40 years who had recovered from COVID-19. Sequencing was done on a sample of PBMCs or T cells enriched from blood (not recorded which). The DNA sequence is TGTGCCAGCAGCTTCCAAGGGACAGGTGTGACCAACTATGGCTACACCTTC. Its translation is CASSFQGTGVTNYGYTF.